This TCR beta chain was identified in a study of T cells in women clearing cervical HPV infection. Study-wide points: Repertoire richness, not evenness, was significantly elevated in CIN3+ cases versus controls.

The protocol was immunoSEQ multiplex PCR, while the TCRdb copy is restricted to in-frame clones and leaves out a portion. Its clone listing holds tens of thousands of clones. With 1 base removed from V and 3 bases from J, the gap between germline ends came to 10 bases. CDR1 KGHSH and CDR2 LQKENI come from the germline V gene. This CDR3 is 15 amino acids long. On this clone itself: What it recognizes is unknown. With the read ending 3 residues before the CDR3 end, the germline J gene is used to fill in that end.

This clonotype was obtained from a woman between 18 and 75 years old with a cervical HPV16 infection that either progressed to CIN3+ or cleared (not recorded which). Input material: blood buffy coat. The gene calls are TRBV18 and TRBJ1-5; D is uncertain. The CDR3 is CASSPQRADNQPQHF. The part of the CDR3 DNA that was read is TGTGCCAGCTCACCACAGCGAGCGGACAATCAGCCC.